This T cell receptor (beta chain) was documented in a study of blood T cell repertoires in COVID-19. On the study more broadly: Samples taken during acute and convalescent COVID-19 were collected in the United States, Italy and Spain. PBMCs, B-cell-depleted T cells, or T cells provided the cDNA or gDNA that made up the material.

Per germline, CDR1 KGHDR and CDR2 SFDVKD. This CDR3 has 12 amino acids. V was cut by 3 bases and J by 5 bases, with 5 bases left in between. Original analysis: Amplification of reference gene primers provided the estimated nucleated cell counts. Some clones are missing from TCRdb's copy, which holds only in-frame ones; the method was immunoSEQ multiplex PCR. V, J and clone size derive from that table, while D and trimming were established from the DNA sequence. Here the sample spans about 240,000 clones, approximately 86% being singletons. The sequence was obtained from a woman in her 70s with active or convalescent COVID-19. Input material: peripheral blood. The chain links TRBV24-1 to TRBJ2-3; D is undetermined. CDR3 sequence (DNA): TGTGCCACCAGTGATGAGTTAGATACGCAGTATTTT. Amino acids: CATSDELDTQYF.